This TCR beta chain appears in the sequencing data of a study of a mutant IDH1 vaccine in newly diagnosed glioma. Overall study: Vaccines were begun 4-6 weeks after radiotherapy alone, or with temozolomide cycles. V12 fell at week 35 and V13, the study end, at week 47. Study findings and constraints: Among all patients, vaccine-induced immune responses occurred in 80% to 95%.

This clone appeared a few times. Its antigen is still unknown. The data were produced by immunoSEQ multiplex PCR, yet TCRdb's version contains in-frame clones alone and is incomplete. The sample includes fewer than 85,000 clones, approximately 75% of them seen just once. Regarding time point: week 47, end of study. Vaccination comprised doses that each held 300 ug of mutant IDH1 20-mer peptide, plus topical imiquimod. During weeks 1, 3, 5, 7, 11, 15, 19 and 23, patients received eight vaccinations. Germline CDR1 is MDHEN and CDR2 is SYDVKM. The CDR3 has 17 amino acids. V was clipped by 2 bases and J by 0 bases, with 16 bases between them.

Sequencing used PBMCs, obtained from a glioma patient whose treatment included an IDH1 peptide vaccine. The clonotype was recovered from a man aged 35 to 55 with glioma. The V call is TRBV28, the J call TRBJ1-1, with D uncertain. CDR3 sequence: CASSLPLKSRMNTEAFF. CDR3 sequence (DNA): TGTGCCAGCAGTTTACCTCTAAAATCCCGCATGAACACTGAAGCTTTCTTT.